The rows below give T cell receptor beta chains drawn from one sample of a study of regulatory T cells in long-lasting Graves disease. TCRdb re-called the multiplex PCR reads through MiXCR, storing one row per CDR3 protein. The sample shows more than 300,000 distinct CDR3 sequences, less than 30% of them seen only once. This material consisted of peripheral blood mononuclear cells (PBMCs), taken when the disease was refractory, from a patient treated with antithyroid drugs. The source of these receptors is a middle-aged woman with Graves disease. Both conserved end residues are part of each CDR3. D genes are given only for firm matches. Expanded clones get a size class; other rows say once, few or many, or leave the size out.

.,.,TRBJ2-3,TRBV28,TGTGCCAGCAGTTCCGCCACCTATACGCAGTATTTT,CASSSATYTQYF
.,many,TRBJ2-5,TRBV30,TGTGCCTGGACCTGGGACGGGACATACCAAGAGACCCAGTACTTC,CAWTWDGTYQETQYF
.,many,TRBJ2-7,TRBV11-2,TGTGCCAGCAGCTTTAGTAGCGGTCCCTACGAGCAGTACTTC,CASSFSSGPYEQYF
.,.,TRBJ2-1,TRBV3-1,TGTGCCAGCAGCTCGACTACCAGGCTAGCCTACAATGAGCAGTTCTTC,CASSSTTRLAYNEQFF
TRBD2,many,TRBJ2-7,TRBV28,TGTGCCAGCAGTGACCGACTAGCGGGAGTAGTATACGAGCAGTACTTC,CASSDRLAGVVYEQYF
.,.,TRBJ1-2,TRBV7-6,TGTGCCAGCAGCTTGGGGCCGGGAAATGGCTACACCTTC,CASSLGPGNGYTF
TRBD2,.,TRBJ2-4,TRBV11-3,TGTGCCAGCGGCTTCGGGACTAGTGGTATTCAGTACTTC,CASGFGTSGIQYF
.,many,TRBJ2-5,TRBV28,TGTGCCAGCAGTTTACGGGGATGGACCCAAGAGACCCAGTACTTC,CASSLRGWTQETQYF
.,many,TRBJ2-7,TRBV12-3/TRBV12-4,TGTGCCAGCAGGCGCAGGGGGGTGTGGGAGCAGTACTTC,CASRRRGVWEQYF
TRBD2,.,TRBJ2-3,TRBV27,TGTGCCAGCAGCCCAGCCCCAGCGGGAGGGCCATGGGGAACAGATACGCAGTATTTT,CASSPAPAGGPWGTDTQYF
TRBD2,.,TRBJ2-5,TRBV2,TGTGCCAGCAGTGAAGCGCTGGCGGGAGCCTTTGAGACCCAGTACTTC,CASSEALAGAFETQYF
.,.,TRBJ2-2,TRBV5-5,TGTGCCAGCAGCGCACAGGGCCCCGGGGAGCTGTTTTTT,CASSAQGPGELFF
.,many,TRBJ1-2,TRBV28,TGTGCCAGCAGTTCTACCCCCACAGGGTTGGTGGCTGGCTACACCTTC,CASSSTPTGLVAGYTF
.,.,TRBJ2-1,TRBV20-1,TGCAGTGCGGGCCCTTTGGGGTCGATTGGACGGGGTGAGCAGTTCTTC,CSAGPLGSIGRGEQFF
.,.,TRBJ2-1,TRBV14,TGTGCCAGCAGCCAAGATGGGCAGGGGGGAAATGAGCAGTTCTTC,CASSQDGQGGNEQFF
.,many,TRBJ1-1,TRBV29-1,TGCAGCGCCCTTGGGCAGGGGCACACTGAAGCTTTCTTT,CSALGQGHTEAFF
.,many,TRBJ1-1,TRBV7-3,TGTGCCAGCAGCTTAAATGGCTATGGCAGCCTTGATGAAGCTTTCTTT,CASSLNGYGSLDEAFF
.,.,TRBJ2-7,TRBV11-2,TGTGCCAGCAGAAACTTCCCCCTCAAGGACTTTAACTACGAGCAGTACTTC,CASRNFPLKDFNYEQYF
.,many,TRBJ2-7,TRBV10-3,TGTGCCATCAGTGAAAGGGACTACGAGCAGTACTTC,CAISERDYEQYF
TRBD2,many,TRBJ2-5,TRBV12-3/TRBV12-4,TGTGCCAGCAGTTTGGGGGCGACTAGCGGGGGTCGCCAAGAGACCCAGTACTTC,CASSLGATSGGRQETQYF
TRBD1,many,TRBJ1-1,TRBV29-1,TGCAGCGTGGACAGGGACTACACTGAAGCTTTCTTT,CSVDRDYTEAFF
.,.,TRBJ2-7,TRBV27,TGTGCCAGCAGTTTCGCAGGGGCCTACGAGCAGTACTTC,CASSFAGAYEQYF
.,few,TRBJ2-7,TRBV5-1,TGCGCCAGCAGCTTGGCGTCCTTAGCGTCGATCCCTGGAGTCGAGCAGTACTTC,CASSLASLASIPGVEQYF
.,.,TRBJ1-1,TRBV3-1,TGTGCCAGCAGCTACACGGGGCATAACACTGAAGCTTTCTTT,CASSYTGHNTEAFF
TRBD2,once,TRBJ2-7,TRBV14,TGTGCCAGCAGCCAAGTTCTAAATAGACGGGGGGACGAGCAGTACTTC,CASSQVLNRRGDEQYF
.,.,TRBJ2-3,TRBV27,TGTGCCAGCAGTTTATCAGCCCAGACTTTCCCTAGCACAGATACGCAGTATTTT,CASSLSAQTFPSTDTQYF
.,few,TRBJ1-5,TRBV5-5,TGTGCCAGCAGCTTAAGGGCGAGTGGCGTGCAGCCCCAGCATTTT,CASSLRASGVQPQHF
.,.,TRBJ2-2,TRBV6-1,TGTGCCAGCAACAAAGACGGAACAACGAACACCGGGGAGCTGTTTTTT,CASNKDGTTNTGELFF
.,.,TRBJ2-1,TRBV3-1,TGTGCCAGCAGCGCTCGGGGGCTAGGCTACAATGAGCAGTTCTTC,CASSARGLGYNEQFF
TRBD1,many,TRBJ1-1,TRBV28,TGTGCCAGCAGAGGGGGCCCAGGGGTGAACACTGAAGCTTTCTTT,CASRGGPGVNTEAFF
.,few,TRBJ1-1,TRBV10-1,TGCGCCAGCAGTGAGCGGCAATCGAACACTGAAGCTTTCTTT,CASSERQSNTEAFF
.,many,TRBJ1-5,TRBV15,TGTGCCACCAGTTCCAGGTACAATCAGCCCCAGCATTTT,CATSSRYNQPQHF
.,many,TRBJ2-7,TRBV10-3,TGTGCCATCAGTGAGTCATTTCGTGGGAGCGAGCAGTACTTC,CAISESFRGSEQYF
.,few,TRBJ1-2,TRBV12-3/TRBV12-4,TGTGCCAGCAGTTTAAGTAGATGGCAGGCCGACCACTATGGCTACACCTTC,CASSLSRWQADHYGYTF
TRBD1,.,TRBJ2-7,TRBV2,TGTGCCAGCTCACCGAGACAGGGACGAACCTACGAGCAGTACTTC,CASSPRQGRTYEQYF
TRBD1,few,TRBJ1-3,TRBV6-1,TGTGCCAGCACCAAGACAGGGAGTGGAGTTGGAAACACCATATATTTT,CASTKTGSGVGNTIYF
TRBD2,many,TRBJ2-7,TRBV28,TGTGCCAGCAGTTTTCAGACCCAAGCGGGAGTGGGGGAGCAGTACTTC,CASSFQTQAGVGEQYF
.,few,TRBJ1-3,TRBV11-2,TGTGCCAGCAGCTCCGGGTTTGGGGGCCCAAGCGGGTTT,CASSSGFGGPSGF
.,many,TRBJ2-5,TRBV20-1,TGCAGTGCTAGAGGGACTAATCGAGAGACCCAGTACTTC,CSARGTNRETQYF
.,.,TRBJ2-2,TRBV11-2,TGTGCCAGCAGCTTACAGTTAGTTCTCGGGGAGCTGTTTTTT,CASSLQLVLGELFF
.,many,TRBJ1-4,TRBV7-2,TGTGCCAGCAGACCACATTCCACTAATGAAAAACTGTTTTTT,CASRPHSTNEKLFF
.,.,TRBJ1-1,TRBV7-9,TGTGCCAGCAGCTTAGAGCCCTCGAACACTGAAGCTTTCTTT,CASSLEPSNTEAFF
.,few,TRBJ1-1,TRBV9,TGTGCCAGCAGCGTAGGGGGAGGTCTTCTGAACACTGAAGCTTTCTTT,CASSVGGGLLNTEAFF
.,.,TRBJ1-1,TRBV7-2,TGTGCCAGCAGCTTGTACACCGGGGGCAACACTGAAGCTTTCTTT,CASSLYTGGNTEAFF
.,.,TRBJ2-2,TRBV6-1,TGTGCCAGCAGATCATACAGGGGAGGGAACACCGGGGAGCTGTTTTTT,CASRSYRGGNTGELFF
.,.,TRBJ1-1,TRBV12-3/TRBV12-4,TGTGCCAGCAGTTTTGTGGAAACTGAAGCTTTCTTT,CASSFVETEAFF